The 23 T cell receptor beta chains below come from one sample, sequenced in a study of tumor-infiltrating lymphocytes in localized non-small cell lung cancer. Clones were read by immunoSEQ multiplex PCR, and TCRdb kept only the in-frame ones, dropping some. The table records 13,000 to 15,000 clones, 81% of them present only once. Sequencing used lung tumor tissue. Receptors were obtained from a human donor with non-small cell lung cancer.

The rearrangement joins TRBV15 to TRBJ1-2; D gene uncertain. Germline loops: CDR1 LNHNV, CDR2 YYDKDF (reference sequence). This CDR3 is 13 amino acids long. Trimming stripped 5 bases from V and 3 bases from J, with 10 bases between. The CDR3 bases are TGTGCCACCAGCCAGGACGGGGACTATGGCTACACCTTC. Protein: CATSQDGDYGYTF.

This chain connects TRBV5-3 to TRBJ2-5; possibly TRBD2 for D (6 bases). TRBV5-3 belongs to the ORF category, with a function that is uncertain. The V end lost 9 bases, the J end lost 0 bases, and 15 bases lay between the germline ends. The CDR3 has 14 amino acids. The CDR3: CANPGLPHQETQYF. In nucleotides, the CDR3 is TGTGCCAACCCGGGACTGCCCCACCAAGAGACCCAGTACTTC.

This clone was seen a single time. V and J are TRBV11-2 and TRBJ1-1; tentative D call: TRBD1 (5 bases). The CDR3 runs 14 residues. The germline V gene encodes CDR1 SGHAT and CDR2 FQNNGV. Trimming took off 4 bases at V and 7 bases at J, with 16 bases between the two ends. CDR3 region: CASSSRAGEGEAFF. The CDR3 region has the DNA TGTGCCAGCAGCTCCCGAGCGGGGGAGGGTGAAGCTTTCTTT.

The chain joins TRBV7-2 to TRBJ2-7; no clear D gene. The CDR3 runs to 12 residues. CDR1 SGHTA and CDR2 FQGNSA come from the germline V gene. The V gene lost 5 bases and the J gene lost 1 base, with 6 bases spanning the gap. CDR3 region: CASSPPSYEQYF. CDR3 bases: TGTGCCAGCAGCCCGCCGTCCTACGAGCAGTACTTC.

CDR3 residues: CSVSGAYEQYF. CDR3 DNA sequence: TGCAGTGTATCCGGGGCCTACGAGCAGTACTTC. The genes are TRBV20-1 and TRBJ2-7; weak D call: TRBD2 (5 bases). The V and J ends lost 7 bases and 2 bases respectively, with 9 bases between them. Germline V lookup: CDR1 DFQATT, CDR2 SNEGSKA (reference sequence). The CDR3 is made up of 11 amino acids.

V gene TRBV7-7 combines with J gene TRBJ2-3, with 12 positions matching TRBD1. V lost 5 bases to trimming and J lost 4 bases; unmatched junction nucleotides: 7. The CDR3 is made up of 16 amino acids. The V gene's germline CDR1 is SSHAT and CDR2 FNYEAQ (reference sequence). The CDR3 nucleotides are TGTGCCAGCAGCCCTCCGGGACAGGGGGCTCCAGATACGCAGTATTTT. It yields the protein CASSPPGQGAPDTQYF.

This chain uses TRBV6-1 with TRBJ1-3; D not certain. Germline V gene lookup returns CDR1 MNHNS and CDR2 SASEGT. This CDR3 contains 13 residues. Trimming took 11 bases from V and 0 from J, leaving 11 bases between them. CDR3 DNA sequence: TGTGCCGGCGGACTTCTCTCTGGAAACACCATATATTTT. Its protein product is CAGGLLSGNTIYF.

The V call is TRBV5-5, the J call TRBJ1-4; D not certain. Germline assignment: CDR1 SGHKS and CDR2 YYEKEE (reference sequence). The CDR3 has 16 amino acids. With 0 bases removed from V and 0 bases from J, the gap between germline ends came to 9 bases. Here the CDR3 DNA reads TGTGCCAGCAGCTTGGGGTCTTTTACAACTAATGAAAAACTGTTTTTT. Amino acid sequence: CASSLGSFTTNEKLFF.

This clone was recorded once. This rearrangement joins TRBV19 to TRBJ1-5; D not resolved. This CDR3 region has 15 residues. V was clipped by 3 bases and J by 2 bases, with 11 bases between them. CDR1 and CDR2 (germline): LNHDA, SQIVND (reference sequence). This chain's CDR3 is CASSIGVTRNQPQHF. In nucleotides, the CDR3 is TGTGCCAGTAGTATCGGGGTCACTCGCAATCAGCCCCAGCATTTT.

The genes are TRBV27 and TRBJ1-5; 7 bases line up with TRBD1. This CDR3 has 17 residues. Germline V CDR1 and CDR2: MNHEY, SMNVEV (reference sequence). J lost 1 base, V lost 4 bases, and 10 bases had no gene match. CDR3 coding DNA: TGTGCCAGCAGTTCCGAAAATCTACAGGGGAGCAATCAGCCCCAGCATTTT. Protein product: CASSSENLQGSNQPQHF.

The CDR3 region has the DNA TGTGCCAGCAGCGTAGACCTAGCGGGCGACTCCTACAATGAGCAGTTCTTC. Translation gives CASSVDLAGDSYNEQFF. V is TRBV9 and J is TRBJ2-1, with TRBD2 matching over 8 bases. V trimming: 0 bases; J trimming: 0 bases; junction bases outside the gene matches: 5. This CDR3 spans 17 amino acids. Germline assignment: CDR1 SGDLS and CDR2 YYNGEE.

The rearrangement joins TRBV7-2 to TRBJ2-7; 7 nucleotides line up with TRBD2. Germline CDR1 and CDR2: SGHTA and FQGNSA. Losses at the gene ends were 3 bases for V and 3 bases for J; bases not matched to a gene: 8. The length of the CDR3 is 15 residues. CDR3 region: CASSFTTGTIYEQYF. The CDR3, as DNA: TGTGCCAGCAGCTTTACCACCGGGACTATCTACGAGCAGTACTTC.

The chain is built from TRBV5-6 and TRBJ2-5; D is tentatively TRBD1 or TRBD2 (6 bases each). Germline-derived CDR1 and CDR2 are SGHDT and YYEEEE. There are 14 residues in the CDR3. Trimming removed 2 bases from V and 7 bases from J, with 15 bases in between. CDR3 loop: CASSFQRGGRTQYF. The CDR3 DNA follows: TGTGCCAGCAGCTTTCAGCGTGGGGGGCGGACCCAGTACTTC. Full variable domain (outside the CDR3, taken from reference TRBV5-6 and TRBJ2-5): DAGVTQSPTHLIKTRGQQVTLRCSPKSGHDTVSWYQQALGQGPQFIFQYYEEEERQRGNFPDRFSGHQFPNYSSELNVNALLLGDSALYLCASSFQRGGRTQYFGPGTRLLVL.

V gene TRBV29-1 combines with J gene TRBJ1-2, with D unresolved. The CDR3 runs to 14 residues. With 0 bases removed from V and 2 bases from J, the gap between germline ends came to 10 bases. Germline CDR1 and CDR2: SQVTM and ANQGSEA. Here the CDR3 reads CSVEDPGGNYGYTF. As DNA, the CDR3 is TGCAGCGTTGAAGACCCAGGCGGGAACTATGGCTACACCTTC.

This clone was observed a handful of times. The chain has TRBV6-1 and TRBJ1-2, with D uncertain. This CDR3 contains 15 residues. Trimming left V 5 bases short and J 1 base short, with 14 bases between. Germline CDR1 is MNHNS and CDR2 is SASEGT. The CDR3 spells CASSTQSIDNYGYTF. DNA for the CDR3: TGTGCCAGCAGTACCCAGTCGATAGATAACTATGGCTACACCTTC.

The gene calls are TRBV19 and TRBJ2-2; D uncertain. Germline V CDR1 and CDR2: LNHDA, SQIVND (reference sequence). The CDR3 is 16 residues long. Between the trimmed V and J ends, which lost 1 base and 1 base, there was a span of 10 bases. The CDR3 is CASSIGVTGNTGELFF. Here the CDR3 DNA reads TGTGCCAGTAGTATAGGGGTTACCGGGAACACCGGGGAGCTGTTTTTT. Variable domain in full (rest from reference TRBV19 and TRBJ2-2): DGGITQSPKYLFRKEGQNVTLSCEQNLNHDAMYWYRQDPGQGLRLIYYSQIVNDFQKGDIAEGYSVSREKKESFPLTVTSAQKNPTAFYLCASSIGVTGNTGELFFGEGSRLTVL.

The chain carries TRBV9 and TRBJ1-3; a weak D match, TRBD1 (5 bases). The ends were cut back, 0 bases at V and 2 bases at J, with 12 bases in the middle. This CDR3 comprises 16 residues. Germline-derived CDR1 and CDR2 are SGDLS and YYNGEE. The CDR3: CASSVGQGDTGNTIYF. Written as DNA, the CDR3 is TGTGCCAGCAGCGTAGGCCAGGGTGACACTGGAAACACCATATATTTT.

The count of this clone is one. V and J are TRBV5-1 and TRBJ2-1; D possibly corresponds to TRBD2 (5 bases). Trimming took 8 bases from V and 7 from J, leaving 19 bases between them. This CDR3 contains 14 residues. From germline, CDR1 is SGHRS and CDR2 YFSETQ. The CDR3 DNA is TGCGCCAGAAGGGTGACCCGGAGGTGTAATGAGCAGTTCTTC. Its protein product is CARRVTRRCNEQFF. The full variable domain, in which reference TRBV5-1 and TRBJ2-1 provide the parts outside the CDR3, is KAGVTQTPRYLIKTRGQQVTLSCSPISGHRSVSWYQQTPGQGLQFLFEYFSETQRNKGNFPGRFSGRQFSNSRSEMNVSTLELGDSALYLCARRVTRRCNEQFFGPGTRLTVL.

The chain links TRBV9 to TRBJ2-7; D not certain. V lost 0 bases, J lost 2 bases, and 12 bases lay in between. Germline V lookup: CDR1 SGDLS, CDR2 YYNGEE. The CDR3 extends over 15 amino acids. CDR3 in DNA: TGTGCCAGCAGCGTAGGTCCCGGGTCCACCTACGAGCAGTACTTC. It translates to CASSVGPGSTYEQYF.

This clone was seen just once. The chain has TRBV4-1 and TRBJ1-3; 8 bases are a match to TRBD1. This CDR3 region has 18 residues. Germline-derived CDR1 and CDR2 are MGHRA and YSYEKL. The V and J ends lost 5 bases and 1 base, in that order; junction bases with no gene match: 13. The CDR3 nucleotides are TGCGCCAGCAGCTTAACAGGGGGGACAGTCCTATCTGGAAACACCATATATTTT. The encoded protein is CASSLTGGTVLSGNTIYF.

This chain uses TRBV30 with TRBJ1-5; a weak D match, TRBD1 (6 bases). The ends were cut back, 4 bases at V and 2 bases at J, with 12 bases in the middle. The CDR3 loop spans 14 amino acids. The germline gives CDR1 GTSNPN, CDR2 SVGIG (reference sequence). The DNA of the CDR3 is TGTGCCTGGACAACAGGGTATGGCAATCAGCCCCAGCATTTT. This gives the protein CAWTTGYGNQPQHF.

CDR3 DNA: TGTGCCAGCAGCTTAGATCCGGGCGGAGAGACCCAGTACTTC. This gives the protein CASSLDPGGETQYF. The chain couples TRBV7-2 to TRBJ2-5; no reliable D call. CDR1 and CDR2 (germline): SGHTA, FQGNSA. V was pared by 1 base and J by 4 bases, with 10 bases between. The length of the CDR3 is 14 residues.

V gene TRBV4-1 combines with J gene TRBJ1-1; D remains ambiguous. The CDR3 has 14 residues. V lost 1 base, J lost 1 base, and 7 bases lay in between. CDR1 and CDR2 from the germline V gene are MGHRA and YSYEKL. The CDR3 loop reads CASSQGVRNTEAFF. CDR3 bases: TGCGCCAGCAGCCAAGGAGTTAGGAACACTGAAGCTTTCTTT.